This passage covers 21 T cell receptor beta chains from one sample sequenced in a study of shared clonotypes between healthy human individuals. Method: immunoSEQ multiplex PCR; TCRdb's copy keeps in-frame clones and lacks some. The repertoire holds more than 600,000 clones, with 92% as singletons. Terminally differentiated effector memory CD45RA+ cells were excluded by CCR7 positive selection of CD45RO-negative cells. The sample consisted of naive CD8+ T cells sorted from blood. The source is a man younger than 45 in good health.

The genes are TRBV5-1 and TRBJ2-7; 13 bases align to TRBD2. Germline loops: CDR1 SGHRS, CDR2 YFSETQ. The CDR3 has 16 amino acids. The junction had 8 bases not matched to a gene; V was cut back by 3 bases and J by 5 bases. The CDR3: CASSSQLAGGYHEQYF. The CDR3 nucleotides are TGCGCCAGCAGCTCTCAACTAGCGGGAGGGTACCACGAGCAGTACTTC.

The CDR3 nucleotides read TGCGCCAGCAGCTTGGTTGGTCGCGGGAGGGCTTACAATGAGCAGTTCTTC. Its protein product is CASSLVGRGRAYNEQFF. The chain couples TRBV5-1 to TRBJ2-1, with 9 bases matching TRBD2. V shed 0 bases, J shed 4 bases, and the junction held 8 bases outside the gene matches. Germline V gene lookup returns CDR1 SGHRS and CDR2 YFSETQ. The CDR3 is made up of 17 amino acids.

The V gene is TRBV5-8, the J gene TRBJ2-3; D is undetermined. The germline V gene encodes CDR1 SGHTS and CDR2 YDEGEE. The V end lost 10 bases, the J end lost 3 bases, and 18 bases lay between the germline ends. CDR3 size: 14 residues. The chain's CDR3 is CAGGLFLQTDTQYF. CDR3 coding DNA: TGTGCCGGTGGCCTGTTTCTACAGACAGATACGCAGTATTTT.

The V call is TRBV5-1, the J call TRBJ2-1; 10 nucleotides agree with TRBD2. There are 16 residues in the CDR3. Per the germline V gene, CDR1 is SGHRS and CDR2 is YFSETQ. The ends lost 5 bases at V and 0 bases at J; junction bases unmatched: 5. The CDR3 here is CASSSASGSSYNEQFF. The CDR3 bases are TGCGCCAGCAGTTCCGCTAGCGGGAGCTCCTACAATGAGCAGTTCTTC.

This rearrangement joins TRBV27 to TRBJ2-1; unclear D gene. Trimming removed 7 bases from V and 2 bases from J, with 12 bases in between. Looked up from germline, CDR1 is MNHEY and CDR2 is SMNVEV (reference sequence). The CDR3 extends over 14 amino acids. Written as DNA, the CDR3 is TGTGCCAGCAACCCTGGTGGAACCTACAATGAGCAGTTCTTC. Translation gives CASNPGGTYNEQFF.

Worth noting for this clone: This specimen includes other DNA sequences encoding the same CDR3. The chain combines TRBV2 with TRBJ2-1; D not certain. The germline CDR1 and CDR2 sequences are SNHLY and FYNNEI. This CDR3 has 12 residues. Trimming cost V 4 bases and J 3 bases, with 4 bases left between them. This CDR3 is CASSGSYNEQFF. The CDR3 DNA reads as TGTGCCAGCAGTGGTAGCTACAATGAGCAGTTCTTC.

This rearrangement joins TRBV7-9 to TRBJ1-1; 10 bases match TRBD1. The trim removed 5 bases at V and 3 bases at J, leaving 6 bases unmatched. CDR1 is SEHNR and CDR2 is FQNEAQ in the germline V gene (reference sequence). This CDR3 region has 15 residues. The CDR3 DNA is TGTGCCAGCAGCCCCGGACAGGGGGAGGACACTGAAGCTTTCTTT. This encodes CASSPGQGEDTEAFF.

The V and J genes are TRBV9 and TRBJ2-7; D unclear. Germline CDR1 is SGDLS and CDR2 is YYNGEE. The CDR3 length is 10 residues. With 7 bases removed from V and 2 bases from J, the gap between germline ends came to 4 bases. The CDR3 DNA is TGTGCCAGCGGGCCCTACGAGCAGTACTTC. It is translated as CASGPYEQYF.

The chain is built from TRBV5-4 and TRBJ2-7; D is unclear. Germline values: CDR1 SGHNT, CDR2 YYREEE (reference sequence). The V end was cut by 4 bases, the J end by 3 bases, with 8 bases between. CDR3 length equals 12 residues. Here the CDR3 reads CASSAKGYEQYF. The CDR3 DNA reads as TGTGCCAGCAGCGCGAAAGGCTACGAGCAGTACTTC. The full variable domain, rest sourced from reference TRBV5-4 and TRBJ2-7, is ETGVTQSPTHLIKTRGQQVTLRCSSQSGHNTVSWYQQALGQGPQFIFQYYREEENGRGNFPPRFSGLQFPNYSSELNVNALELDDSALYLCASSAKGYEQYFGPGTRLTVT.

This clone showed up just once. V gene TRBV7-9 combines with J gene TRBJ2-7, with D possibly being TRBD1 or TRBD2 (5 bases each). V lost 6 bases and J 5 bases, leaving 11 bases between the germline ends. Germline CDR1 SEHNR, CDR2 FQNEAQ (reference sequence). The CDR3 runs to 12 residues. CDR3 residues: CASRPGRDEQYF. For the CDR3, the DNA is TGTGCCAGCAGACCGGGACGGGACGAGCAGTACTTC.

The rearrangement uses TRBV28 and TRBJ2-7; 9 nucleotides match TRBD1. CDR1 is MDHEN, CDR2 SYDVKM, per germline. The CDR3 is made up of 15 amino acids. Losses at the gene ends were 6 bases for V and 5 bases for J; bases not matched to a gene: 11. The CDR3 nucleotides are TGTGCCAGCAGCCTTACCGGGACAGGGTATAACGAGCAGTACTTC. It encodes CASSLTGTGYNEQYF.

This rearrangement joins TRBV6-4 to TRBJ2-1, with TRBD1 as a possible D gene (5 bases). This CDR3 is 15 amino acids long. CDR1 and CDR2 (germline): MRHNA, SNTAGT. V was pared by 2 bases and J by 3 bases, with 11 bases between. The CDR3 loop reads CASSDQGKGYNEQFF. CDR3 sequence (DNA): TGTGCCAGCAGTGACCAGGGAAAAGGCTACAATGAGCAGTTCTTC.

The chain uses TRBV7-9 and TRBJ1-5; perhaps TRBD1 as D (5 bases). Germline V gene sequence: CDR1 SEHNR, CDR2 FQNEAQ (reference sequence). The V and J ends lost 3 bases and 0 bases respectively, with 18 bases between them. This CDR3 contains 18 residues. For the CDR3, the DNA is TGTGCCAGCAGCTTGAGCAGGACACCCCCTAATAGCAATCAGCCCCAGCATTTT. It encodes CASSLSRTPPNSNQPQHF.

The chain joins TRBV14 to TRBJ2-7; D unclear. The germline V gene has CDR1 SGHDN and CDR2 FVKESK. V was clipped by 5 bases and J by 3 bases, with 11 bases between them. The CDR3 covers 13 residues. The CDR3 DNA follows: TGTGCCAGCAGCTGGGGAACCAACTACGAGCAGTACTTC. Its translation: CASSWGTNYEQYF.

The chain recombines TRBV2 with TRBJ2-7; a possible D gene is TRBD2 (6 bases). The CDR3 covers 14 residues. Trimming removed 6 bases at V and 1 base at J, with 13 bases between. Looked up from germline, CDR1 is SNHLY and CDR2 is FYNNEI. For the CDR3, the DNA is TGTGCCAGCAGCGAGCGGGCCGATTCCTACGAGCAGTACTTC. The encoded protein is CASSERADSYEQYF. The full variable domain, its missing parts supplied by reference TRBV2 and TRBJ2-7, is EPEVTQTPSHQVTQMGQEVILRCVPISNHLYFYWYRQILGQKVEFLVSFYNNEISEKSEIFDDQFSVERPDGSNFTLKIRSTKLEDSAMYFCASSERADSYEQYFGPGTRLTVT.

This clone was seen more than once but under ten times. Within the sample, other DNA sequences also encode this same CDR3. The gene calls are TRBV5-4 and TRBJ2-3, with D possibly matching TRBD2 (5 bases). The germline gives CDR1 SGHNT, CDR2 YYREEE (reference sequence). Trimming removed 2 bases from V and 0 bases from J, with 10 bases in between. The CDR3 covers 15 residues. The CDR3 loop is CASSFGGGSTDTQYF. As DNA, the CDR3 is TGTGCCAGCAGCTTTGGAGGCGGTAGCACAGATACGCAGTATTTT.

The chain links TRBV11-3 to TRBJ2-1; weak D call: TRBD2 (6 bases). The CDR3 contains 15 residues. Trimming removed 2 bases from V and 8 bases from J, with 16 bases in between. CDR1 is SGHNT and CDR2 is YENEEA in the germline V gene. CDR3 amino acids: CASSLREVSFDEQFF. Here the CDR3 DNA reads TGTGCCAGCAGCTTAAGGGAGGTCTCTTTCGATGAGCAGTTCTTC.

This chain connects TRBV6-5 to TRBJ2-4; TRBD2 aligns across 7 bases. The CDR3 covers 15 residues. Losses at the gene ends were 5 bases for V and 3 bases for J; bases not matched to a gene: 7. Germline lookup yields CDR1 MNHEY and CDR2 SVGAGI. The chain's CDR3 is CASSGEGTGKNIQYF. The CDR3 bases are TGTGCCAGCAGTGGGGAGGGCACAGGCAAAAACATTCAGTACTTC.

Regarding this clone: This CDR3 is also generated by other DNA sequences in the sample. The V call is TRBV6-5, the J call TRBJ2-2; D call uncertain. The CDR3 is 14 amino acids. V shed 3 bases and J shed 2 bases, with 7 bases lying between them. The germline V gene encodes CDR1 MNHEY and CDR2 SVGAGI. Here the CDR3 DNA reads TGTGCCAGCAGTTATGGGAAAAACACCGGGGAGCTGTTTTTT. Its translation is CASSYGKNTGELFF.

This clone was seen at least ten times. Other DNA sequences in the same sample also yield this CDR3. The chain uses TRBV28 and TRBJ2-7; D unclear. V shed 6 bases and J shed 3 bases, with 6 bases lying between them. The CDR3 contains 11 residues. Germline V gene sequence: CDR1 MDHEN, CDR2 SYDVKM. The CDR3 DNA sequence: TGTGCCAGCAGCAACTACTACGAGCAGTACTTC. It translates to CASSNYYEQYF.

This clone came up once. This sequence joins TRBV6-5 and TRBJ1-4; D is perhaps TRBD1 (5 bases). Germline values: CDR1 MNHEY, CDR2 SVGAGI. V was shortened by 8 bases and J by 7 bases, with 14 bases between the two germline ends. The CDR3 has 13 residues. The CDR3 region has the DNA TGTGCCAGCGCGGGGACCAGTTTTGAAAAACTGTTTTTT. It codes for CASAGTSFEKLFF.